This T cell receptor beta chain came from a study of blood T cell repertoires in COVID-19. The repertoire was sequenced with immunoSEQ multiplex PCR; TCRdb's copy has only in-frame clones and lacks some. The sample lists a few hundred thousand clones, 85% to 90% seen once, with approximately 9.3% in the top ten. The germline V gene encodes CDR1 SGHVS and CDR2 FQNEAQ. The V and J ends lost 0 bases and 6 bases, in that order; junction bases with no gene match: 2. The CDR3 is 15 amino acids. The receptor's source is a woman aged 45 to 65 who had recovered from COVID-19. The rearrangement joins TRBV7-8 to TRBJ2-2, with 9 bases aligning to TRBD2. The sample comprised PBMCs or T cells enriched from blood (not recorded which). The CDR3 protein is CASSLAIAGAGELFF. CDR3 DNA: TGTGCCAGCAGCTTAGCGATAGCGGGGGCCGGGGAGCTGTTTTTT. The whole variable domain, remainder taken from reference TRBV7-8 and TRBJ2-2, is GAGVSQSPRYKVAKRGQDVALRCDPISGHVSLFWYQQALGQGPEFLTYFQNEAQLDKSGLPSDRFFAERPEGSVSTLKIQRTQQEDSAVYLCASSLAIAGAGELFFGEGSRLTVL.